These T cell receptor beta chains were read from a single sample in a study of blood T cells in healthy people across ages. MiXCR, applied by TCRdb to the 5' RACE reads, yields one record per CDR3 protein. This sample carries more than 900,000 distinct CDR3 sequences, 25% of them seen once, and the ten largest clones take 0.65% to 0.95%. The sample also formed part of further work on T cells of mothers and their children.

The sample taken for sequencing was blood. Every receptor here comes from a girl aged 2 to 9 in good health. Each CDR3 is given with its conserved first and last residue. A D gene is named only where the DNA matches it firmly. The size entry is marked missing in some rows and otherwise reads once, few, many or a size class.

abundance	v_gene	j_gene	d_gene	CDR3nt	CDR3aa
-	TRBV7-9	TRBJ1-1	-	TGTGCCAGCAGCTTCACCGCGCGAAGGGGGACTGAAGCTTTCTTT	CASSFTARRGTEAFF
many	TRBV11-2	TRBJ2-2	-	TGTGCCAGCAGCCGTGGGGGCGCCAACACCGGGGAGCTGTTTTTT	CASSRGGANTGELFF
-	TRBV2	TRBJ2-5	TRBD2	TGTGCCAGCAGTGTACATTTAGCGGGAGAGGAAGAGACCCAGTACTTC	CASSVHLAGEEETQYF
-	TRBV12-3/TRBV12-4	TRBJ2-5	TRBD2	TGTGCCAGCAGTCCACCGGGACTAGGACAAGAGACCCAGTACTTC	CASSPPGLGQETQYF
-	TRBV28	TRBJ2-1	-	TGTGCCATCGAAGTCGGATACAATGAGCAGTTCTTC	CAIEVGYNEQFF
few	TRBV7-6	TRBJ2-3	-	TGTGCCAGCAGCTTACTGTCTATGACAGCGGATACGCAGTATTTT	CASSLLSMTADTQYF
few	TRBV7-2	TRBJ2-2	TRBD1	TGTGCCAGCAGCTTAACGGGACAGGCGAACACCGGGGGGCTGTTTTTT	CASSLTGQANTGGLFF
few	TRBV4-1	TRBJ1-2	-	TGCGCCAGCAGCATGCGGGGGATGGAAGCTAACTATGGCTACACCTTC	CASSMRGMEANYGYTF
few	TRBV4-3	TRBJ1-2	-	TGCGCCAGCAGCCCTACCCTTTATCAGGCAGAAGAGGGCTACACCTTC	CASSPTLYQAEEGYTF
-	TRBV3-1	TRBJ2-7	TRBD2	TGTGCCAGCAGCCAGGTCCCTAGCGGGTTATCCTACGAGCAGTACTTC	CASSQVPSGLSYEQYF
-	TRBV7-9	TRBJ1-1	-	TGTGCCAGCAGCTTAAGTCGTCTGGACACTGAAGCTTTCTTT	CASSLSRLDTEAFF
-	TRBV29-1	TRBJ1-1	-	TGCAGCGTTGAAATCACTGAAGCTTTCTTT	CSVEITEAFF
few	TRBV10-3	TRBJ2-6	TRBD1	TGTGCCACCCTACAGGGGCCCTCCTCTGGGGCCAACGTCCTGACTTTC	CATLQGPSSGANVLTF
few	TRBV6-5	TRBJ2-2	-	TGTGCCAGCAGTTACTTTTGGAACACCGGGGAGCTGTTTTTT	CASSYFWNTGELFF
-	TRBV14	TRBJ1-2	-	TGTGCCAGCAGCCAAGTTGGGGGTGGCGGCTACACCTTC	CASSQVGGGGYTF
few	TRBV4-2	TRBJ2-2	TRBD2	TGTGCCAGCAGCGAAGAGGCGATGAAGACTAGCGGGGTCGGGGAGCTGTTTTTT	CASSEEAMKTSGVGELFF
few	TRBV28	TRBJ2-7	-	TGTGCCAGCAGTCTCCCCACAACCGGGTCCTCCTACGAGCAGTACTTC	CASSLPTTGSSYEQYF
few	TRBV7-9	TRBJ2-2	-	TGTGCCAGCAGCTTACAGGGGATCGGGGAGCTGTTTTTT	CASSLQGIGELFF
-	TRBV7-9	TRBJ2-1	-	TGTGCCAGCAGCCTCGGGAACCCGGCCTACAATGAGCAGTTCTTC	CASSLGNPAYNEQFF
few	TRBV2	TRBJ2-5	TRBD2	TGTGCCAGCAGTGATCGGGGGGTGACCCAGTACTTC	CASSDRGVTQYF
many	TRBV11-2	TRBJ2-5	-	TGTGCCAGCAGCTTAGGACCCGGGGCGCAAGAGACCCAGTACTTC	CASSLGPGAQETQYF
few	TRBV19	TRBJ2-7	TRBD2	TGTGCCAGTAGTGTAGCGGGAGCTCGCGAGCAGTACTTC	CASSVAGAREQYF
-	TRBV13	TRBJ2-7	-	TGTGCCAGCAGCCTACAGGAAACCTACGAGCAGTACTTC	CASSLQETYEQYF
-	TRBV7-9	TRBJ2-1	-	TGTGCCAGCAGCTTAGTGGTGCTAGCGCCCCAGAACAATGAGCAGTTCTTC	CASSLVVLAPQNNEQFF
-	TRBV12-3/TRBV12-4	TRBJ2-3	TRBD2	TGTGCCAGCAGTCTCGGACCAGCGGGGGGCTCGCATACGCAGTATTTT	CASSLGPAGGSHTQYF
-	TRBV9	TRBJ1-2	-	TGTGCCAGCAGCGACAGGGTTCATGGCTACACCTTC	CASSDRVHGYTF
-	TRBV10-3	TRBJ1-1	-	TGTGCCATCCGGACAGCTTGGGACACTGAAGCTTTCTTT	CAIRTAWDTEAFF
-	TRBV12-3/TRBV12-4	TRBJ2-3	TRBD2	TGTGCCAGCGGATATTCTAGCGGGAGGAATACAGATACGCAGTATTTT	CASGYSSGRNTDTQYF
few	TRBV5-1	TRBJ2-7	-	TGCGCCAGCAGCTTGGCCCACGGGGGTAGGGTCTCCTACGAGCAGTACTTC	CASSLAHGGRVSYEQYF
-	TRBV6-5	TRBJ1-1	-	TGTGCCAGCAGGGGATGGACGGTTAACACTGAAGCTTTCTTT	CASRGWTVNTEAFF
-	TRBV12-3/TRBV12-4	TRBJ1-4	-	TGTGCCAGCAGTGATCGGGACAAAGCTAATGAAAAACTGTTTTTT	CASSDRDKANEKLFF
-	TRBV2	TRBJ2-1	TRBD2	TGTGCCAGCAGTGAAGGGACTAGCGGGAACAATGAGCAGTTCTTC	CASSEGTSGNNEQFF
-	TRBV13	TRBJ2-1	-	TGTGCCAGCAGCTTAGCCAACGACCCTAGCGATGAGCAGTTCTTC	CASSLANDPSDEQFF
few	TRBV5-1	TRBJ2-1	-	TGCGCCAGCAGCTTGAATTTAGAGTTGTGGGAGCAGTTCTTC	CASSLNLELWEQFF
-	TRBV13	TRBJ2-6	-	TGTGCCAGCAGCCCCCCGGCGGGACTCTCTGGGGCCAACGTCCTGACTTTC	CASSPPAGLSGANVLTF